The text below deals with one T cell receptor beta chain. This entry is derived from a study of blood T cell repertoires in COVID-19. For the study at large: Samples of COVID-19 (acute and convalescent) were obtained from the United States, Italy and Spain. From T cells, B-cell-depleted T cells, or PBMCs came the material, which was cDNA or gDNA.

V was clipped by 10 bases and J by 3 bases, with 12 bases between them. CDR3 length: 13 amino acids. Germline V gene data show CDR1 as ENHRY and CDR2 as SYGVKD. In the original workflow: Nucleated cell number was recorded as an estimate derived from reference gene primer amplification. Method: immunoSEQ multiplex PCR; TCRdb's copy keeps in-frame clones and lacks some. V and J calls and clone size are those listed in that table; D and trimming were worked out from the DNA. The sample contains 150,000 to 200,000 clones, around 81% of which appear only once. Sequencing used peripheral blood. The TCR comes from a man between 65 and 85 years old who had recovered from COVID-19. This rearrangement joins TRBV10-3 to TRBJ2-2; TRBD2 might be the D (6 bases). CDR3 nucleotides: TGTGCCAGTACCGGGACTTACACCGGGGAGCTGTTTTTT. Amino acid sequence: CASTGTYTGELFF.